The next 21 T cell receptor beta chains were all read from a single sample in a study of TET2 disruption in CD19-targeted CAR T cells. Using immunoSEQ multiplex PCR, the repertoire was profiled, and TCRdb retains in-frame clones only, with some absent. In all, the sample yields 25,000 or so clones. Their cognate antigens are unknown. The sample's treatment: autologous CTL019 cells: CD19 CAR with 4-1BB and CD3 zeta domains. Here the sequenced sample was CD8- CAR+ T cells sorted from cultured blood T cells, taken for CD19 CAR T cell therapy. Stated subset: CD8-negative CAR-positive T cells from the infusion product. These receptors all come from a man in his 70s with chronic lymphocytic leukemia.

In the case of this clone: The read falls 3 residues short of the CDR3 end, and the missing part is taken from the germline J gene. This sequence joins TRBV18 and TRBJ2-1; perhaps TRBD1 as D (6 bases). The CDR3 spans 17 residues. V was clipped by 3 bases and J by 8 bases, with 23 bases between them. Germline values: CDR1 KGHSH, CDR2 LQKENI. The CDR3 loop is CASSPFPGTMKGDEQFF. The covered CDR3 bases are TGTGCCAGCTCACCCTTTCCCGGGACAATGAAGGGGGATGAG.

Points on this clone: The CDR3 end falls 3 residues outside the read, so it is completed with the germline J gene. The chain uses TRBV4-1 and TRBJ1-5; D is unresolved. This CDR3 contains 14 residues. The V and J ends lost 0 bases and 4 bases respectively, with 7 bases between them. From germline, CDR1 is MGHRA and CDR2 YSYEKL. The CDR3 sequence: CASSQERQNQPQHF. CDR3 bases read: TGCGCCAGCAGCCAAGAAAGGCAGAATCAGCCC.

Concerning this clone itself: The read finishes 3 residues shy of the CDR3 end, and the germline J gene is used to complete it. The V and J genes are TRBV10-3 and TRBJ2-2; 11 bases are shared with TRBD2. The CDR3 sequence is 17 residues long. With 3 bases clipped from V and 5 bases from J, the junction kept 8 bases outside the gene matches. The germline CDR1 and CDR2 sequences are ENHRY and SYGVKD. The CDR3 DNA, read in part, is TGTGCCATCAGTGAAGGTCCATTAGCGGGGGGGACCGGGGAG. It codes for CAISEGPLAGGTGE. The entire CDR3 protein reads CAISEGPLAGGTGELFF.

A note on this clone: The CDR3 goes on 3 residues after the read ends, and that part is filled in from the germline J gene. Other nucleotide sequences from this sample produce the same CDR3. The J gene is TRBJ1-1, the V gene TRBV6-2 or TRBV6-3; 7 bases are a match to TRBD1. The CDR3 totals 13 residues. CDR1 and CDR2 (germline): MNHEY, SVGEGT. The V gene end was trimmed by 6 bases and the J gene end by 5 bases; junction bases not matched to a gene: 6. The sequenced CDR3 bases are TGTGCCAGCAGCCCAGGGGGTAGAACTGAA. Translated: CASSPGGRTE. From start to end, the CDR3 is CASSPGGRTEAFF.

On this clone itself: With the read ending 3 residues before the CDR3 end, the germline J gene is used to fill in that end. The gene calls are TRBV7-6 and TRBJ1-1; D might be TRBD1 (5 bases). This CDR3 region has 14 residues. The germline CDR1 and CDR2 sequences are SGHVS and FNYEAQ. Incomplete CDR3 DNA: TGTGCCAGCAGCTTAACAGGTAGCACAGATACG. Translation: CASSLTGSTDT. The complete CDR3 protein is CASSLTGSTDTAFF.

A note on this clone: The read finishes 3 residues shy of the CDR3 end, and the germline J gene is used to complete it. This chain links TRBV5-1 with TRBJ1-4, with D tentatively TRBD1 (5 bases). This CDR3 is built from 16 residues. CDR1 and CDR2 from the germline V gene are SGHRS and YFSETQ. V was pared by 1 base and J by 0 bases, with 10 bases between. The part of the CDR3 DNA that was read is TGCGCCAGCAGCTTGTCCGCAGGGACAACTAATGAAAAA. As protein: CASSLSAGTTNEK. In full, the CDR3 reads CASSLSAGTTNEKLFF. Variable domain in full (rest from reference TRBV5-1 and TRBJ1-4): KAGVTQTPRYLIKTRGQQVTLSCSPISGHRSVSWYQQTPGQGLQFLFEYFSETQRNKGNFPGRFSGRQFSNSRSEMNVSTLELGDSALYLCASSLSAGTTNEKLFFGSGTQLSVL.

Concerning this clone itself: The CDR3 end falls 3 residues outside the read, so it is completed with the germline J gene. The V gene is TRBV6-1, the J gene TRBJ1-6; the D is unclear. Germline CDR1 and CDR2: MNHNS and SASEGT. The CDR3 length is 16 residues. Between the trimmed V and J ends, which lost 2 bases and 6 bases, there was a span of 14 bases. The part of the CDR3 DNA that was read is TGTGCCAGCAGTGAACTCCACAGCCACCTTAATTCACCC. This translates into CASSELHSHLNSP. The entire CDR3 reads CASSELHSHLNSPLHF.

Regarding this clone: The read ends 3 residues early relative to the CDR3; the germline J gene fills the gap. Other DNA sequences in the same sample also yield this CDR3. This chain connects TRBV10-3 to TRBJ1-2; 9 positions match TRBD1. Germline loops: CDR1 ENHRY, CDR2 SYGVKD. The CDR3 covers 15 residues. Germline trimming cut 4 bases from V and 2 bases from J; bases unmatched to any gene: 5. CDR3 DNA, as far as it was read: TGTGCCATCAGTGCGTCCGGGACAGGGAACTATGGC. This encodes CAISASGTGNYG. The entire CDR3 sequence reads CAISASGTGNYGYTF.

Of note for this clone: The read stops 3 residues short of the end of the CDR3; the missing end is completed from the germline J gene. This sequence joins TRBV9 and TRBJ1-6; tentative D call: TRBD1 (6 bases). Trimming pared 4 bases from V and 10 bases from J, leaving 18 bases between. The CDR3 covers 15 residues. The germline CDR1 and CDR2 sequences are SGDLS and YYNGEE. The sequenced CDR3 bases are TGTGCCAGCAGCACGGACCGGAGGGGGTCGTCACCC. Its protein is CASSTDRRGSSP. The entire CDR3 protein reads CASSTDRRGSSPLHF.

With regard to this clone: The CDR3 extends 3 residues past the end of the read, so its final part is completed from the germline J gene. The chain is built from TRBV18 and TRBJ2-5; a weak D match, TRBD1 (6 bases). Looked up from germline, CDR1 is KGHSH and CDR2 is LQKENI. The CDR3 consists of 16 residues. V lost 3 bases and J lost 4, with 18 bases in between. CDR3 DNA (partial): TGTGCCAGCTCACCCTTTTCGGCAGGGGATGGAGAGACC. Amino acid sequence: CASSPFSAGDGET. The CDR3 reads in full as CASSPFSAGDGETQYF.

About this clone itself: The observed sequence ends 3 residues before the CDR3 terminus, with the missing tail filled in from the germline J gene. This chain joins TRBV2 and TRBJ1-5; TRBD1 might be the D (6 bases). Trimming shortened V by 6 bases and J by 2 bases, and 26 bases separated the two germline ends. Germline V gene data show CDR1 as SNHLY and CDR2 as FYNNEI. This CDR3 contains 19 residues. Incomplete CDR3 DNA: TGTGCCAGCAGGGGGGGGGCGGGCGGCGCCCTTGTGGGCAATCAGCCC. Translated, it gives CASRGGAGGALVGNQP. The CDR3, in full, reads CASRGGAGGALVGNQPQHF. The whole variable domain, remainder taken from reference TRBV2 and TRBJ1-5, is EPEVTQTPSHQVTQMGQEVILRCVPISNHLYFYWYRQILGQKVEFLVSFYNNEISEKSEIFDDQFSVERPDGSNFTLKIRSTKLEDSAMYFCASRGGAGGALVGNQPQHFGDGTRLSIL.

To note about this clone: The read falls 3 residues short of the CDR3 end, and the missing part is taken from the germline J gene. The chain links TRBV19 to TRBJ2-4, with D perhaps matching TRBD1 (6 bases). CDR3 length equals 13 residues. In germline, CDR1 is LNHDA, CDR2 SQIVND (reference sequence). CDR3 amino acids: CASRARGDYGQYF. Partial CDR3 DNA: TGTGCCAGTAGGGCCAGGGGAGACTATGGT.

The CDR3: CASSFAAGNSYEAFF. The part of the CDR3 DNA that was read is TGTGCCAGCAGCTTTGCAGCGGGGAACTCCTACGAG. J is TRBJ1-1 and V is TRBV7-2; D gene uncertain. From the germline J gene comes the end of the CDR3, since the read stops 3 residues before it. CDR3 length: 15 amino acids. Germline-derived CDR1 and CDR2 are SGHTA and FQGNSA.

Regarding this clone: Read coverage stops 3 residues before the CDR3 terminus; the germline J gene supplies the remainder. The chain uses TRBV30 and TRBJ2-4, with a tentative D call TRBD2 (5 bases). The CDR3 contains 11 residues. CDR1 GTSNPN and CDR2 SVGIG come from the germline V gene (reference sequence). The CDR3 region is CALEFEGPQYF. CDR3 bases read: TGTGCCCTGGAATTCGAGGGCCCT.

Details on this clone: The missing CDR3 end, 3 residues past where the read stops, is filled in from the germline J gene. V and J are TRBV7-3 and TRBJ2-4, with D tentatively TRBD1 or TRBD2 (6 bases each). The V gene's germline CDR1 is SGHTA and CDR2 FQGTGA. The CDR3 is 15 amino acids. CDR3 loop: CASSLTGGQTYGQYF. CDR3 DNA, as far as it was read: TGTGCCAGCAGCTTAACGGGAGGACAGACATATGGT.

Worth noting for this clone: The read halts 3 residues ahead of the CDR3 end, with the missing end drawn from the germline J gene. This chain connects TRBV4-1 to TRBJ2-7; 7 bases are shared with TRBD1. The length of the CDR3 is 16 residues. The germline V gene has CDR1 MGHRA and CDR2 YSYEKL. V lost 0 bases, J lost 3 bases, and 8 bases stayed unmatched. CDR3 DNA, as far as it was read: TGCGCCAGCAGCCAAGATCGTTCGGGACAGAACTACGAG. Translation: CASSQDRSGQNYE. In full, the CDR3 reads CASSQDRSGQNYEQYF.

In the case of this clone: Sequencing ends 3 residues short of the CDR3 end; the germline J gene provides the rest. This rearrangement joins TRBV20-1 to TRBJ1-2, with TRBD1 as a possible D gene (5 bases). Per germline, CDR1 DFQATT and CDR2 SNEGSKA (reference sequence). CDR3 size: 13 residues. The ends were cut back, 0 bases at V and 7 bases at J, with 12 bases in the middle. The CDR3 DNA, read in part, is TGCAGTGCTAGAGATGGGGCAGTGGCTGGC. Translation gives CSARDGAVAG. The full-length CDR3 reads as CSARDGAVAGYTF.

Concerning this clone: Sequencing ends 3 residues short of the CDR3 end; the germline J gene provides the rest. The rearrangement uses TRBV5-4 and TRBJ2-3; tentatively, D is TRBD2 (5 bases). Per germline, CDR1 SGHNT and CDR2 YYREEE (reference sequence). The length of the CDR3 is 12 residues. CDR3 DNA (partial): TGTGCCAGCGGCGGGTCTCAAGAGACG. Translating gives CASGGSQET. The CDR3 reads in full as CASGGSQETQYF.

The sequenced part of the CDR3 DNA is TGTGCCAGCTCACCACAAACTTTGTCCCGAGGGCAAGAGACC. It is translated as CASSPQTLSRGQET. The entire CDR3 protein reads CASSPQTLSRGQETQYF. The chain has TRBV18 and TRBJ2-5; a possible D gene is TRBD2 (5 bases). With the read ending 3 residues before the CDR3 end, the germline J gene is used to fill in that end. This CDR3 has 17 residues. The germline V gene has CDR1 KGHSH and CDR2 LQKENI. With 1 base removed from V and 2 bases from J, the gap between germline ends came to 17 bases.

Comment on this clone: The DNA ends 3 residues before the CDR3 does, and the rest of the CDR3 is filled in from the germline J gene. The chain uses TRBV10-3 and TRBJ2-7; no clear D. V dropped 6 bases and J dropped 2 bases, with 20 bases sitting between them. The CDR3 extends over 16 amino acids. Germline-derived CDR1 and CDR2 are ENHRY and SYGVKD. The CDR3 loop reads CAISLKATGSPYEQYF. The CDR3 DNA, read in part, is TGTGCCATCAGCCTAAAGGCCACCGGGTCGCCCTACGAG.

As regards this clone: Read sequence stops 3 residues before the CDR3 end, and the germline J gene provides the missing end. The chain couples TRBV29-1 to TRBJ2-7; tentatively, D is TRBD1 (5 bases). This CDR3 region has 12 residues. Germline V gene data show CDR1 as SQVTM and CDR2 as ANQGSEA. V lost 4 bases and J lost 4, with 11 bases in between. The sequenced part of the CDR3 DNA is TGCAGCGTTGGCAGGGTAGGGTACGAG. This codes for CSVGRVGYE. The complete CDR3 sequence is CSVGRVGYEQYF.